This entry lists 14 T cell receptor beta chains sequenced from one sample in a study of blood T cell repertoires in COVID-19. This table comes from immunoSEQ multiplex PCR, and its TCRdb copy is limited to in-frame clones, with some not included. The table shows hundreds of thousands of clones, with over 75% occurring only once. The sequencing sample was made of PBMCs or T cells enriched from blood (not recorded which). The source of these receptors is a man aged 25-40 years who had recovered from COVID-19.

This chain uses TRBV5-1 with TRBJ2-3; 9 positions match TRBD2. Unmatched junction bases numbered 12, after V lost 4 bases and J lost 6 bases. The CDR3 has 16 residues. Germline loops: CDR1 SGHRS, CDR2 YFSETQ. The CDR3 nucleotides read TGCGCCAGCAGCCCTCGGACTAGCGCCGGGGGGGATACGCAGTATTTT. This sequence encodes CASSPRTSAGGDTQYF.

The CDR3 region has the DNA TGTGCCAGCAGCCTAAGGTCACAGGGAGGGGGATCACCCCTCCACTTT. Amino acids: CASSLRSQGGGSPLHF. The rearrangement joins TRBV11-3 to TRBJ1-6, with a weak D call TRBD1 (6 bases). Germline CDR1 SGHNT, CDR2 YENEEA. V lost 5 bases to trimming and J lost 10 bases, with 21 bases between them. The CDR3 consists of 16 residues.

The chain links TRBV27 to TRBJ1-4; D might be TRBD1 (6 bases). The CDR3 totals 12 residues. Germline V gene data show CDR1 as MNHEY and CDR2 as SMNVEV (reference sequence). V was pared by 7 bases and J by 7 bases, with 10 bases between. The CDR3 sequence: CASTGVGEKLFF. CDR3 DNA sequence: TGTGCCAGCACAGGGGTTGGTGAAAAACTGTTTTTT.

The rearrangement uses TRBV9 and TRBJ1-1; possibly TRBD1 for D (5 bases). Looked up from germline, CDR1 is SGDLS and CDR2 is YYNGEE. This CDR3 has 14 amino acids. The V end was cut by 0 bases, the J end by 5 bases, with 11 bases between. CDR3 sequence: CASSVEGWGTEAFF. The CDR3, as DNA: TGTGCCAGCAGCGTAGAGGGGTGGGGAACTGAAGCTTTCTTT.

The chain has TRBV7-9 and TRBJ1-4; 9 bases agree with TRBD1. The CDR3 length is 16 residues. Trimming cost V 3 bases and J 5 bases; bases outside gene matches: 7. The V gene's germline CDR1 is SEHNR and CDR2 FQNEAQ (reference sequence). CDR3 sequence: CASSLGGQGRNEKLFF. CDR3 DNA: TGTGCCAGCAGCTTGGGCGGACAGGGGAGAAATGAAAAACTGTTTTTT.

The rearrangement links TRBV21-1 to TRBJ2-5; the tabulated D call, TRBD2, remains unverified against the DNA. TRBV21-1 has pseudogene status. The CDR3 has 13 amino acids. As DNA, the CDR3 is TGTGCCAGCAGCAAAGGAAGCTTTGGGACCCAGTACTTC. Encoded protein: CASSKGSFGTQYF.

The chain employs TRBV6-5 and TRBJ2-5, with 9 bases that match TRBD1. V lost 7 bases and J lost 4; bases outside the gene matches: 10. Germline V gene lookup returns CDR1 MNHEY and CDR2 SVGAGI. The CDR3 sequence is 15 residues long. The CDR3 sequence: CASKQGQGKAETQYF. The DNA for the CDR3 is TGTGCCAGCAAGCAAGGACAGGGGAAGGCAGAGACCCAGTACTTC.

This clone was counted between two and nine times. The rearrangement joins TRBV5-1 to TRBJ2-7; 7 bases are shared with TRBD2. The germline gives CDR1 SGHRS, CDR2 YFSETQ. The CDR3 loop spans 13 amino acids. J gave up 6 bases and V 0 bases, and 3 bases lay outside the gene matches. The chain's CDR3 is CASSLGTSTEQYF. The CDR3 DNA sequence: TGCGCCAGCAGCTTGGGGACTAGTACCGAGCAGTACTTC.

This clone turned up a few times. The chain has TRBV5-1 and TRBJ2-1; TRBD1 aligns across 7 bases. The ends lost 0 bases at V and 6 bases at J; junction bases unmatched: 6. This CDR3 region has 15 residues. Germline values: CDR1 SGHRS, CDR2 YFSETQ. The CDR3 spells CASSLATGSGNEQFF. CDR3 in DNA: TGCGCCAGCAGCTTGGCGACAGGGTCCGGCAATGAGCAGTTCTTC.

The rearrangement uses TRBV6-5 and TRBJ1-1; 8 nucleotides match TRBD1. The CDR3 length is 12 residues. Germline CDR1 reads MNHEY; CDR2 reads SVGAGI. After removal of 11 bases from V and 7 bases from J, the junction contained 9 bases not matched to a gene. The CDR3 sequence is CAGGQGAGEAFF. DNA of the CDR3: TGTGCCGGGGGGCAGGGGGCTGGTGAAGCTTTCTTT.

This chain connects TRBV3-1 (or the pseudogene TRBV3-2) to TRBJ1-1; tentatively, D is TRBD1 (5 bases). Trimming took off 3 bases at V and 1 base at J, with 12 bases between the two ends. Germline lookup yields CDR1 LGHDT and CDR2 YNNKEL (reference sequence). The CDR3 runs to 15 residues. Written as DNA, the CDR3 is TGTGCCAGCAGCCACTCAGGGCAGGGGAACACTGAAGCTTTCTTT. It codes for CASSHSGQGNTEAFF.

The V call is TRBV18, the J call TRBJ2-1; 10 bases are a match to TRBD2. Germline CDR1 KGHSH, CDR2 LQKENI. Trimming cost V 3 bases and J 4 bases; bases outside gene matches: 6. CDR3 length: 16 residues. CDR3 amino acids: CASSPTAGGLYNEQFF. CDR3 nucleotide sequence: TGTGCCAGCTCACCTACAGCGGGAGGGCTTTACAATGAGCAGTTCTTC.

The chain recombines TRBV7-9 with TRBJ1-2; TRBD1 might be the D (6 bases). CDR1 SEHNR and CDR2 FQNEAQ come from the germline V gene (reference sequence). This CDR3 spans 14 amino acids. Deletions cut 3 bases from V and 6 bases from J, with 14 bases between. For the CDR3, the DNA is TGTGCCAGCAGCTTGCAGGGGATGACGGATGGCTACACCTTC. Its protein is CASSLQGMTDGYTF.

The chain is built from TRBV5-4 and TRBJ2-1; 8 bases agree with TRBD2. V shed 6 bases and J 0 bases; nucleotides not matched to a gene: 11. The CDR3 spans 17 residues. Germline V gives CDR1 SGHNT, CDR2 YYREEE (reference sequence). Here the CDR3 DNA reads TGTGCCAGCAACCCTTATAGCGGGGATAGCTCCTACAATGAGCAGTTCTTC. Its translation: CASNPYSGDSSYNEQFF. Combining the CDR3 with reference TRBV5-4 and TRBJ2-1 gives the whole variable domain ETGVTQSPTHLIKTRGQQVTLRCSSQSGHNTVSWYQQALGQGPQFIFQYYREEENGRGNFPPRFSGLQFPNYSSELNVNALELDDSALYLCASNPYSGDSSYNEQFFGPGTRLTVL.